This T cell receptor beta chain came from a study of OX40 agonist ivuxolimab in advanced cancers. Study-wide background: Ivuxolimab, an agonist antibody against OX40 (CD134), was given to patients. The dose of intravenous ivuxolimab that patients received every 2 weeks ranged from 0.01 to 10 mg/kg. Findings and caveats of the study: The 0.1-3.0 mg/kg partial responders had among the lowest clonal expansion.

As concerns this clone: What it binds is not known.

This CDR3 has 15 residues. The germline V gene has CDR1 MNHEY and CDR2 SMNVEV (reference sequence). With 8 bases removed from V and 1 base from J, the gap between germline ends came to 15 bases. Clones were read by immunoSEQ multiplex PCR, and TCRdb kept only the in-frame ones, dropping some. The sample comprises about 100,000 clones, around nine tenths of which are singletons, and about 1.5% rests with the top ten. The chain carries TRBV27 and TRBJ2-1; D is ambiguous. This TCR derives from an adult with an advanced solid tumor such as melanoma, head and neck, liver or kidney cancer. Here the sequenced sample was CD4+ or CD8+ T cells sorted from blood, taken in a trial of the OX40 agonist ivuxolimab. DNA for the CDR3: TGTGCCAGCCAAACGAGGACGCAGTCCTACAATGAGCAGTTCTTC. It codes for CASQTRTQSYNEQFF.